This TCR beta chain was documented in a study of shared clonotypes between healthy human individuals. The CDR3 is made up of 14 amino acids. Germline V CDR1 and CDR2: MNHNS, SASEGT. V lost 3 bases, J lost 5 bases, and 7 bases stayed unmatched. Generated by immunoSEQ multiplex PCR, the TCRdb table keeps only in-frame clones and is missing some. The sample contains almost 750,000 clones, over 55% of which appear only once. The specimen was memory CD4+ T cells sorted from blood. Subset given: CD45RA-negative fraction. This rearrangement joins TRBV6-1 to TRBJ2-7, with 7 bases aligning to TRBD2. The receptor was derived from a woman younger than 45 in good health. The CDR3 protein is CASSETWGGDEQYF. Here the CDR3 DNA reads TGTGCCAGCAGTGAGACATGGGGAGGGGACGAGCAGTACTTC.